This entry lists 3 T cell receptor beta chains sequenced from one sample in a study of T cell clonality in common variable immunodeficiency. Generated by immunoSEQ multiplex PCR, the TCRdb table keeps only in-frame clones and is missing some. The sample contains roughly 70,000 clones, none of them singletons. Sequencing was performed on peripheral blood mononuclear cells. The source is a person aged 18-69 years in good health.

In its sample, this clone was seen many times. The read terminates 3 residues ahead of where the CDR3 ends, so the germline J gene completes it. The chain joins TRBV29-1 to TRBJ2-7; TRBD2 aligns across 11 bases. With V trimmed by 4 bases and J by 6 bases, 5 bases remained unmatched. Germline loops: CDR1 SQVTM, CDR2 ANQGSEA. The CDR3 is 13 amino acids. Partial CDR3 DNA: TGCAGCGTTGCTAGCGGGAGGAAAATCGAG. Translated, it gives CSVASGRKIE. The entire CDR3 is CSVASGRKIEQYF.

The table lists this clone with a few counts. The read ends 3 residues shy of where the CDR3 ends; the end is completed using the germline J gene. The chain links TRBV19 to TRBJ2-7, with D possibly being TRBD2 (5 bases). The CDR3 extends over 14 amino acids. Trimming took off 5 bases at V and 1 base at J, with 12 bases between the two ends. From germline, CDR1 is LNHDA and CDR2 SQIVND (reference sequence). The CDR3 region is CASSSSGFSYEQYF. Partial CDR3 DNA: TGTGCCAGTAGTTCGTCGGGGTTTTCCTACGAG.

This clone was detected only a few times. One end of the junction is discordant with germline, which a read error may explain. The read halts 3 residues ahead of the CDR3 end, with the missing end drawn from the germline J gene. Other DNA variants within this sample encode the same CDR3. V gene TRBV2 combines with J gene TRBJ1-4, with D possibly TRBD1 on 6 matching bases. The CDR3 totals 14 residues. The germline gives CDR1 SNHLY, CDR2 FYNNEI. CDR3 protein: CASSEGQFNEKLFF. CDR3 bases read: TGCGCCAGCAGTGAAGGACAGTTTAATGAAAAA.